These T cell receptor beta chains were read from a single sample in a study of cytomegalovirus exposure and HLA in healthy donors. Produced via immunoSEQ multiplex PCR; TCRdb's table is partial and in-frame only. The sample has about 150,000 clones, roughly 10% seen once. The sample comprised PBMCs. Receptors originate from a man in his fifties in good health and CMV-seronegative. Both conserved end residues are trimmed from each CDR3.

V gene: TRBV5-1; J gene: TRBJ2-7; CDR3 protein: ASSPGQNSYEQY
V gene: TRBV4-2; J gene: TRBJ1-5; CDR3 protein: ASSQVSAEELFQPQH
V gene: TRBV7-9; J gene: TRBJ2-1; CDR3 protein: ASSSTSGYNEQF
V gene: TRBV19; J gene: TRBJ2-5; CDR3 protein: ASSFTGAQETQY
V gene: TRBV13; J gene: TRBJ2-7; CDR3 protein: ASSPQGGTGRYEQY
V gene: TRBV7-9; J gene: TRBJ1-2; CDR3 protein: ASSPRTGINYGYT
V gene: TRBV19; J gene: TRBJ1-1; CDR3 protein: ASSIDGRVLGEITEAF
V gene: TRBV2; J gene: TRBJ2-1; CDR3 protein: ASSDLAGGETQF
V gene: TRBV28; J gene: TRBJ1-1; CDR3 protein: ASSRRLEAF
V gene: TRBV2; J gene: TRBJ2-7; CDR3 protein: ASHLGGVSNEQY
V gene: TRBV5-4; J gene: TRBJ2-1; CDR3 protein: ASSPGQGEYEQF
V gene: TRBV28; J gene: TRBJ2-2; CDR3 protein: ASSETRGDTGELF
V gene: TRBV11-2; J gene: TRBJ2-2; CDR3 protein: ASSGPPGGPNTGELF
V gene: TRBV11-3; J gene: TRBJ1-3; CDR3 protein: ASSVGTASGNTIY
V gene: TRBV4-1; J gene: TRBJ2-7; CDR3 protein: ASSQPRTGTYEQY